The 31 T cell receptor beta chains below were found in one sample sequenced in a study of blood T cells in healthy people across ages. The use of a sample-barcoded 5' primer and a J-beta primer mix characterized a second PCR of roughly 6 to 11 cycles. A single record per CDR3 protein comes from TCRdb applying MiXCR to the 5' RACE reads. Of around 800,000 distinct CDR3 sequences detected, roughly 25% appear once; the ten largest clones hold less than 3.5%. This sample also belongs to another study, concerning T cells of mothers and their children.

Sequencing was carried out using blood. All receptors derive from a boy aged 5-17 years in good health.

This clonotype was detected a few times. The chain links TRBV6-1 to TRBJ1-2; no clear D. The CDR3 runs to 13 residues. The germline gives CDR1 MNHNS, CDR2 SASEGT. V lost 1 base and J 2 bases, leaving 5 bases between the germline ends. The DNA of the CDR3 is TGTGCCAGCAGTGAAGATAACAACTATGGCTACACCTTC. Encoded protein: CASSEDNNYGYTF.

The V call is TRBV5-1, the J call TRBJ2-1, with 10 bases aligning to TRBD2. J was trimmed by 0 bases and V by 3 bases; bases with no gene match: 12. Germline V lookup: CDR1 SGHRS, CDR2 YFSETQ. The CDR3 runs 19 residues. The CDR3 loop is CASSSPGLAGESSYNEQFF. DNA for the CDR3: TGCGCCAGCAGCTCCCCGGGGCTAGCGGGGGAGAGCTCCTACAATGAGCAGTTCTTC.

The chain couples TRBV12-3 or TRBV12-4 to TRBJ1-5; 7 positions match TRBD1. This CDR3 has 14 amino acids. Trimming cost V 5 bases and J 5 bases; bases outside gene matches: 6. This CDR3 is CASSLTGEHQPQHF. CDR3 DNA: TGTGCCAGCAGTCTAACAGGGGAGCATCAGCCCCAGCATTTT.

As regards this clonotype: The junction shows a germline mismatch at one end, possibly a read error. The rearrangement joins TRBV7-9 to TRBJ2-1; 10 positions agree with TRBD2. The germline V gene encodes CDR1 SEHNR and CDR2 FQNEAQ (reference sequence). The CDR3 sequence is 13 residues long. The CDR3 protein is CVSGSSGGNEQFF. In DNA form, the CDR3 reads TGTGTCAGCGGGTCTAGCGGGGGTAATGAGCAGTTCTTC.

V is TRBV3-1 and J is TRBJ2-3; tentatively, D is TRBD2 (6 bases). Germline CDR1 LGHDT, CDR2 YNNKEL (reference sequence). Between the trimmed V and J ends, which lost 4 bases and 2 bases, there was a span of 10 bases. The CDR3 spans 14 residues. DNA of the CDR3: TGTGCCAGCAGCCCCTGGGACTCCACAGATACGCAGTATTTT. This sequence encodes CASSPWDSTDTQYF.

This clonotype has more than one count but fewer than ten. This rearrangement joins TRBV29-1 to TRBJ2-5; perhaps TRBD2 as D (7 bases). The J call may be wrong; the DNA end is better matched by TRBJ2-1. Germline V lookup: CDR1 SQVTM, CDR2 ANQGSEA. The CDR3 has 12 amino acids. CDR3 coding DNA: TGCAGCGTTGTGGACTGGGGGGGCGGGCAGTTCTTC. This encodes CSVVDWGGGQFF.

The chain recombines TRBV7-2 with TRBJ1-2, with D possibly matching TRBD1 (5 bases). V dropped 5 bases and J dropped 2 bases, with 15 bases sitting between them. CDR3 length equals 15 residues. Per germline, CDR1 SGHTA and CDR2 FQGNSA. CDR3 DNA: TGTGCCAGCAGCGTTAGTAGGGACGGGAACTATGGCTACACCTTC. As protein: CASSVSRDGNYGYTF.

J is TRBJ2-3 and V is TRBV20-1; tentatively, D is TRBD1 (6 bases). CDR1 and CDR2 from the germline V gene are DFQATT and SNEGSKA (reference sequence). V was cut by 6 bases and J by 8 bases, with 18 bases left in between. The CDR3 consists of 13 residues. The CDR3 DNA is TGCAGTGCCCCTAGACAGGTAGATCCTACGCAGTATTTT. This translates into CSAPRQVDPTQYF.

The chain links TRBV2 to TRBJ2-7, with 8 bases aligning to TRBD1. Germline V gene data show CDR1 as SNHLY and CDR2 as FYNNEI. This CDR3 region has 14 residues. After removal of 6 bases from V and 4 bases from J, the junction contained 8 bases not matched to a gene. CDR3 amino acids: CASRDREKSYEQYF. For the CDR3, the DNA is TGTGCCAGCAGGGACAGGGAGAAGTCTTACGAGCAGTACTTC.

This clonotype occurred a few times. The rearrangement uses TRBV20-1 and TRBJ1-6; D remains ambiguous. The germline V gene encodes CDR1 DFQATT and CDR2 SNEGSKA (reference sequence). V gave up 1 base and J gave up 7 bases, with 8 bases separating them. The CDR3 has 13 amino acids. The CDR3 region is CSARVGSNSPLHF. The CDR3 region has the DNA TGCAGTGCTAGAGTTGGCAGCAATTCACCCCTCCACTTT.

The chain uses TRBV5-5 and TRBJ2-1, with 11 bases aligning to TRBD1. This CDR3 contains 15 residues. The J segment lost 3 bases and the V segment lost 5 bases, leaving 4 bases of the junction unmatched. Looked up from germline, CDR1 is SGHKS and CDR2 is YYEKEE (reference sequence). CDR3 bases: TGTGCCAGCAGACCAGGGACAGGGGGCTACAATGAGCAGTTCTTC. It is translated as CASRPGTGGYNEQFF.

V and J are TRBV27 and TRBJ2-1; D unresolved. The length of the CDR3 is 14 residues. Trimming cost V 7 bases and J 0 bases, with 10 bases left between them. The germline CDR1 and CDR2 sequences are MNHEY and SMNVEV (reference sequence). CDR3 in DNA: TGTGCCAGCACCCCCGGAAACTCCTACAATGAGCAGTTCTTC. Protein sequence: CASTPGNSYNEQFF.

The V call is TRBV3-1, the J call TRBJ1-2; D is ambiguous. Germline loops: CDR1 LGHDT, CDR2 YNNKEL (reference sequence). V lost 4 bases and J 6 bases, leaving 12 bases between the germline ends. The CDR3 sequence is 13 residues long. This CDR3 is CASSRRSEDGYTF. Here the CDR3 DNA reads TGTGCCAGCAGCCGGAGGTCCGAAGATGGCTACACCTTC.

V gene TRBV5-1 combines with J gene TRBJ2-2; D is undetermined. V was trimmed by 1 base and J by 2 bases, leaving 18 bases between them. The CDR3 contains 18 residues. Germline V CDR1 and CDR2: SGHRS, YFSETQ. This chain's CDR3 is CASSLIIREQGNTGELFF. In DNA, the CDR3 is TGCGCCAGCAGCTTGATCATCCGCGAGCAAGGAAACACCGGGGAGCTGTTTTTT.

V usage is TRBV6-1 and J usage is TRBJ2-1, with 10 bases matching TRBD2. Losses at the gene ends were 9 bases for V and 0 bases for J; bases not matched to a gene: 17. CDR3 length equals 19 residues. Germline CDR1 and CDR2: MNHNS and SASEGT. The CDR3: CASYGVAGGRFSSYNEQFF. For the CDR3, the DNA is TGTGCCAGTTATGGGGTAGCGGGGGGCCGATTTAGCTCCTACAATGAGCAGTTCTTC.

This clonotype has only a few counts. The gene calls are TRBV20-1 and TRBJ2-4, with TRBD2 as a possible D gene (5 bases). Germline values: CDR1 DFQATT, CDR2 SNEGSKA (reference sequence). The CDR3 is 13 residues long. Trimming stripped 6 bases from V and 1 base from J, with 10 bases between. The CDR3 DNA follows: TGCAGTGCAGGGAGTGGGGCCAAAAACATTCAGTACTTC. It is translated as CSAGSGAKNIQYF.

This clonotype was observed once. The rearrangement links TRBV5-1 to TRBJ2-3; D not certain. Germline V gene lookup returns CDR1 SGHRS and CDR2 YFSETQ. V was pared by 1 base and J by 2 bases, with 8 bases between. The CDR3 sequence is 14 residues long. The CDR3: CASSLLTNTDTQYF. In DNA, the CDR3 is TGCGCCAGCAGCTTGCTGACCAACACAGATACGCAGTATTTT.

Ten or more counts support this clonotype. This chain joins TRBV10-3 and TRBJ1-2, with a possible D match to TRBD1 (6 bases). The ends were cut back, 0 bases at V and 4 bases at J, with 15 bases in the middle. Germline CDR1 ENHRY, CDR2 SYGVKD. The CDR3 spans 16 residues. The CDR3 sequence: CAISESRTVHLYGYTF. CDR3 nucleotide sequence: TGTGCCATCAGTGAGTCGAGGACAGTTCACCTCTATGGCTACACCTTC.

The rearrangement joins TRBV3-1 to TRBJ2-5; D uncertain. V was clipped by 1 base and J by 1 base, with 7 bases between them. The germline V gene encodes CDR1 LGHDT and CDR2 YNNKEL (reference sequence). This CDR3 has 14 amino acids. The CDR3 nucleotides are TGTGCCAGCAGCCAAGGGGCTAGCCAAGAGACCCAGTACTTC. This gives the protein CASSQGASQETQYF.

V and J are TRBV7-2 and TRBJ2-7; the match to TRBD1 covers 7 bases. Germline values: CDR1 SGHTA, CDR2 FQGNSA. The CDR3 is 15 residues long. V was clipped by 5 bases and J by 4 bases; unmatched bases: 11. CDR3 protein: CASSIDRVRGYEQYF. In DNA, the CDR3 is TGTGCCAGCAGCATAGATAGGGTCAGGGGGTACGAGCAGTACTTC.

This clonotype was detected a few times. CDR3 residues: CASSPRTGQVAYEQYF. The CDR3 DNA sequence: TGTGCCAGCAGTCCACGTACTGGACAGGTAGCCTACGAGCAGTACTTC. The V gene is TRBV27, the J gene TRBJ2-7; TRBD1 matches at 7 bases. Germline CDR1 reads MNHEY; CDR2 reads SMNVEV (reference sequence). The CDR3 spans 16 residues. Losses at the gene ends were 5 bases for V and 2 bases for J; bases not matched to a gene: 12.

This clonotype was seen more than once but under ten times. The chain is built from TRBV9 and TRBJ1-2; perhaps TRBD1 as D (5 bases). The V end was cut by 0 bases, the J end by 5 bases, with 14 bases between. The CDR3 sequence is 15 residues long. Germline loops: CDR1 SGDLS, CDR2 YYNGEE. CDR3 region: CASSVVDGGEYGYTF. The CDR3, as DNA: TGTGCCAGCAGCGTAGTAGACGGGGGGGAATATGGCTACACCTTC.

J is TRBJ1-4 and V is TRBV11-2; no clear D gene. CDR3 length: 14 residues. V was shortened by 5 bases and J by 0 bases, with 7 bases between the two germline ends. CDR1 and CDR2 (germline): SGHAT, FQNNGV. CDR3 region: CASSPDATNEKLFF. CDR3 DNA sequence: TGTGCCAGCAGCCCAGATGCAACTAATGAAAAACTGTTTTTT.

The chain uses TRBV5-1 and TRBJ2-7; 8 bases are a match to TRBD1. The J call may be wrong; the DNA end is better matched by TRBJ2-1. CDR3 size: 13 residues. The germline V gene has CDR1 SGHRS and CDR2 YFSETQ. The CDR3 protein is CASSLGQGPEQFF. The CDR3 DNA reads as TGCGCCAGCAGCTTAGGACAGGGTCCGGAGCAGTTCTTC.

This chain joins TRBV20-1 and TRBJ2-1; 8 nucleotides match TRBD1. In germline, CDR1 is DFQATT, CDR2 SNEGSKA (reference sequence). V trimming: 3 bases; J trimming: 4 bases; junction bases outside the gene matches: 8. The CDR3 covers 15 residues. CDR3 nucleotides: TGCAGTGCTAGCCCCTCACAGGGGGGATACAATGAGCAGTTCTTC. It codes for CSASPSQGGYNEQFF.

This clonotype was observed a few times. This rearrangement joins TRBV7-9 to TRBJ1-4; no clear D. This CDR3 comprises 15 residues. V was clipped by 5 bases and J by 0 bases, with 10 bases between them. Germline lookup yields CDR1 SEHNR and CDR2 FQNEAQ (reference sequence). CDR3 DNA: TGTGCCAGCAGCCCCGCGTGGGCAACTAATGAAAAACTGTTTTTT. It encodes CASSPAWATNEKLFF.

This clonotype showed up just a few times. V and J are TRBV7-9 and TRBJ2-2; tentative D call: TRBD1 (5 bases). Germline CDR1 SEHNR, CDR2 FQNEAQ (reference sequence). The CDR3 spans 15 residues. Trimming shortened V by 5 bases and J by 5 bases, and 15 bases separated the two germline ends. The CDR3, as DNA: TGTGCCAGCAGCCCTACACGGACACAGACCGGGGAGCTGTTTTTT. Protein: CASSPTRTQTGELFF.

Many counts were recorded for this clonotype. The chain recombines TRBV12-3 or TRBV12-4 with TRBJ2-5; D not resolved. The CDR3 has 13 amino acids. Trimming removed 2 bases at V and 1 base at J, with 5 bases between. The CDR3: CASSLNRQETQYF. The CDR3 DNA sequence: TGTGCCAGCAGTTTAAACCGCCAAGAGACCCAGTACTTC.

This clonotype occurred many times. The gene calls are TRBV7-9 and TRBJ2-7, with 8 bases lining up with TRBD2. Losses at the gene ends were 6 bases for V and 3 bases for J; bases not matched to a gene: 4. The CDR3 contains 13 residues. The germline CDR1 and CDR2 sequences are SEHNR and FQNEAQ (reference sequence). The CDR3 reads CASRRGGLYEQYF. The CDR3, as DNA: TGTGCCAGCAGACGGGGGGGACTCTACGAGCAGTACTTC.

The rearrangement uses TRBV29-1 and TRBJ1-2, with TRBD1 as a possible D gene (5 bases). CDR3 length: 10 amino acids. V dropped 7 bases and J dropped 13 bases, with 16 bases sitting between them. CDR1 is SQVTM, CDR2 ANQGSEA, per germline. Here the CDR3 DNA reads TGCAGCGGTGCCCGGGACCTTGCCACCTTC. It translates to CSGARDLATF.

This clonotype was seen a handful of times. V usage is TRBV18 and J usage is TRBJ2-1; weak D call: TRBD1 (6 bases). Germline CDR1 reads KGHSH; CDR2 reads LQKENI. The CDR3 is made up of 14 amino acids. V lost 3 bases, J lost 12 bases, and 18 bases lay in between. The CDR3 here is CASSPSRTDEGQFF. CDR3 nucleotides: TGTGCCAGCTCACCCAGTAGGACAGATGAAGGGCAGTTCTTC.